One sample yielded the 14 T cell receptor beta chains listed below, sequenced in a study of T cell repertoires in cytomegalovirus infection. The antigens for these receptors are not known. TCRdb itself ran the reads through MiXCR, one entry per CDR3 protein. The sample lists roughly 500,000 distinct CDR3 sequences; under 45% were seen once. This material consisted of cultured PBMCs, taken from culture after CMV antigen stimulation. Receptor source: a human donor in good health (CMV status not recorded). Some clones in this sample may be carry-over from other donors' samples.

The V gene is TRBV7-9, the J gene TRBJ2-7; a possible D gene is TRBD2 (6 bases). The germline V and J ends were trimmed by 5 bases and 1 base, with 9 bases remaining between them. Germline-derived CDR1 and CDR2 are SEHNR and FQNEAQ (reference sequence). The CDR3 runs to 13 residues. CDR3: CASSDGTSYEQYF. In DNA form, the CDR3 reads TGTGCCAGCAGCGATGGGACTTCCTACGAGCAGTACTTC.

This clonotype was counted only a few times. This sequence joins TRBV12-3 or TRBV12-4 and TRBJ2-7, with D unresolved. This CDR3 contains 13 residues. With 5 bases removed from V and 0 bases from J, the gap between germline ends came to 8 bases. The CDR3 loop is CASSPQSSYEQYF. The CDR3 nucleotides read TGTGCCAGCAGTCCTCAGAGCTCCTACGAGCAGTACTTC.

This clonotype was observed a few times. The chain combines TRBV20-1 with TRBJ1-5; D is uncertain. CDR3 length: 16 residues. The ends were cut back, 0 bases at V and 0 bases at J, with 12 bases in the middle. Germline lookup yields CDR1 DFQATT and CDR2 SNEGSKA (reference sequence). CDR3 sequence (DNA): TGCAGTGCTAGAGACCGGAACGCCTATAGCAATCAGCCCCAGCATTTT. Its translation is CSARDRNAYSNQPQHF.

The CDR3 nucleotides are TGTGCCATCAGTGTGGGCGGGAATGAGCAGTTCTTC. As protein: CAISVGGNEQFF. This sequence joins TRBV10-3 and TRBJ2-1; tentative D call: TRBD2 (5 bases). The CDR3 covers 12 residues. V lost 4 bases and J lost 7, with 8 bases in between. Germline V gene sequence: CDR1 ENHRY, CDR2 SYGVKD.

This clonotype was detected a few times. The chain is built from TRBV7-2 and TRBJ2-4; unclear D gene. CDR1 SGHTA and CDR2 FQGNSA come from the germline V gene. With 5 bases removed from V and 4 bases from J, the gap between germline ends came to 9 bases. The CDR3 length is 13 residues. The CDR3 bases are TGTGCCAGCAGCCGTGTGGGGAAAAACATTCAGTACTTC. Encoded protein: CASSRVGKNIQYF.

CDR3 nucleotide sequence: TGTGCCAGTAGCCCGGGACGGATAAATTCACCCCTCCACTTT. This codes for CASSPGRINSPLHF. The chain employs TRBV19 and TRBJ1-6; TRBD1 is a possible D gene (5 bases). The CDR3 covers 14 residues. V lost 6 bases and J 7 bases, leaving 13 bases between the germline ends. Germline loops: CDR1 LNHDA, CDR2 SQIVND (reference sequence). Full variable domain (rest looked up from reference TRBV19 and TRBJ1-6): DGGITQSPKYLFRKEGQNVTLSCEQNLNHDAMYWYRQDPGQGLRLIYYSQIVNDFQKGDIAEGYSVSREKKESFPLTVTSAQKNPTAFYLCASSPGRINSPLHFGNGTRLTVT.

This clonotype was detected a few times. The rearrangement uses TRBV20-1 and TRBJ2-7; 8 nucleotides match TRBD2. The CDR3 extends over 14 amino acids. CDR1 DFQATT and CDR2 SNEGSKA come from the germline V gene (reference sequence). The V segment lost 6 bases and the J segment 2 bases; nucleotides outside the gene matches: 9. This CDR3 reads CSASTSGSTYEQYF. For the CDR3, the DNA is TGCAGTGCCTCTACCAGCGGGAGTACCTACGAGCAGTACTTC.

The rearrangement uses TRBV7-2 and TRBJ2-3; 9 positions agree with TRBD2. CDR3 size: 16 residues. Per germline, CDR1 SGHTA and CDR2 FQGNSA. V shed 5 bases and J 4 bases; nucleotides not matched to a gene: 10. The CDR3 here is CASSPWRGGFSDTQYF. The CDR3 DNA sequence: TGTGCCAGCAGCCCGTGGCGGGGGGGCTTCTCAGATACGCAGTATTTT. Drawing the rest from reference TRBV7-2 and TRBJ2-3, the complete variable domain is GAGVSQSPSNKVTEKGKDVELRCDPISGHTALYWYRQSLGQGLEFLIYFQGNSAPDKSGLPSDRFSAERTGGSVSTLTIQRTQQEDSAVYLCASSPWRGGFSDTQYFGPGTRLTVL.

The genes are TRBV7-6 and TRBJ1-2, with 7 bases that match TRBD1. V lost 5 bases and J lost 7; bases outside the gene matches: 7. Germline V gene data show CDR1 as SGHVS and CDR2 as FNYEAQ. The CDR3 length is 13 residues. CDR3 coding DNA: TGTGCCAGCAGCAACCCAACAGGGGTTGGCTACACCTTC. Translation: CASSNPTGVGYTF.

The CDR3 sequence: CASSHGILAKNIQYF. CDR3 sequence (DNA): TGCGCCAGCAGCCATGGGATTTTAGCCAAAAACATTCAGTACTTC. This chain connects TRBV4-1 to TRBJ2-4; no clear D. The germline gives CDR1 MGHRA, CDR2 YSYEKL. CDR3 size: 15 residues. V lost 3 bases, J lost 0 bases, and 9 bases lay in between.

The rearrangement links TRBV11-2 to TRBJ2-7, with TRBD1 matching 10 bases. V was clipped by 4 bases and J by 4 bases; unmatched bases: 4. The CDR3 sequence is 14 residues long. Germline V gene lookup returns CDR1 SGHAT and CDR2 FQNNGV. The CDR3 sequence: CASSWDRGRYEQYF. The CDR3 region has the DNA TGTGCCAGCAGCTGGGACAGGGGTCGATACGAGCAGTACTTC.

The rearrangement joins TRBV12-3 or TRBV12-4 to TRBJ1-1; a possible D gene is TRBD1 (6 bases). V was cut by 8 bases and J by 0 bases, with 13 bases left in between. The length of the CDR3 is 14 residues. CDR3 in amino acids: CASGRQAMNTEAFF. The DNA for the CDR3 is TGTGCCAGCGGAAGACAGGCGATGAACACTGAAGCTTTCTTT.

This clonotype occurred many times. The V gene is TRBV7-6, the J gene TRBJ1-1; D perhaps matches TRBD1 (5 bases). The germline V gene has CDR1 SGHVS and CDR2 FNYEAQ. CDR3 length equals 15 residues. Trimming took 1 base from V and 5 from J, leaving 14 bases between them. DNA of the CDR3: TGTGCCAGCAGCTTAGAGGACAAGCCGTGGACTGAAGCTTTCTTT. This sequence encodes CASSLEDKPWTEAFF.

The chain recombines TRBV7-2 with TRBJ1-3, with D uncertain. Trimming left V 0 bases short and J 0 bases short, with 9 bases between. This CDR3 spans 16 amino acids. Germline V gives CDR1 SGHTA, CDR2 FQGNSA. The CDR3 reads CASSLAPTFSGNTIYF. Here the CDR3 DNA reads TGTGCCAGCAGCTTAGCACCGACCTTCTCTGGAAACACCATATATTTT.